This T cell receptor beta chain derives from a study of blood T cells in healthy people across ages. Whole-study findings and limits: Comparison with aged donors showed that long-lived donors had more naive CD4+ cells and higher diversity. Roughly linear age-related decline in beta diversity appeared, significant by age 40. Strong correlation existed between TCR beta diversity and naive T cell percentage.

This clonotype showed up many times. The antigen is not known. A J-beta primer mix and a sample-barcoded 5' primer were used in a second PCR of about 7 to 12 cycles. TCRdb reprocessed the 5' RACE reads via MiXCR and lists one record per CDR3 protein. The table includes 710,000 or so distinct CDR3 sequences, about 20% detected once. V was cut by 4 bases and J by 7 bases, with 7 bases left in between. The CDR3 has 11 amino acids. In germline, CDR1 is SEHNR, CDR2 FQNEAQ (reference sequence). The specimen sequenced was blood. V is TRBV7-9 and J is TRBJ2-5; D unresolved. This receptor was taken from an older man in good health. This chain's CDR3 is CASSSSGTQYF. CDR3 DNA sequence: TGTGCCAGCAGCTCCAGTGGGACCCAGTACTTC.